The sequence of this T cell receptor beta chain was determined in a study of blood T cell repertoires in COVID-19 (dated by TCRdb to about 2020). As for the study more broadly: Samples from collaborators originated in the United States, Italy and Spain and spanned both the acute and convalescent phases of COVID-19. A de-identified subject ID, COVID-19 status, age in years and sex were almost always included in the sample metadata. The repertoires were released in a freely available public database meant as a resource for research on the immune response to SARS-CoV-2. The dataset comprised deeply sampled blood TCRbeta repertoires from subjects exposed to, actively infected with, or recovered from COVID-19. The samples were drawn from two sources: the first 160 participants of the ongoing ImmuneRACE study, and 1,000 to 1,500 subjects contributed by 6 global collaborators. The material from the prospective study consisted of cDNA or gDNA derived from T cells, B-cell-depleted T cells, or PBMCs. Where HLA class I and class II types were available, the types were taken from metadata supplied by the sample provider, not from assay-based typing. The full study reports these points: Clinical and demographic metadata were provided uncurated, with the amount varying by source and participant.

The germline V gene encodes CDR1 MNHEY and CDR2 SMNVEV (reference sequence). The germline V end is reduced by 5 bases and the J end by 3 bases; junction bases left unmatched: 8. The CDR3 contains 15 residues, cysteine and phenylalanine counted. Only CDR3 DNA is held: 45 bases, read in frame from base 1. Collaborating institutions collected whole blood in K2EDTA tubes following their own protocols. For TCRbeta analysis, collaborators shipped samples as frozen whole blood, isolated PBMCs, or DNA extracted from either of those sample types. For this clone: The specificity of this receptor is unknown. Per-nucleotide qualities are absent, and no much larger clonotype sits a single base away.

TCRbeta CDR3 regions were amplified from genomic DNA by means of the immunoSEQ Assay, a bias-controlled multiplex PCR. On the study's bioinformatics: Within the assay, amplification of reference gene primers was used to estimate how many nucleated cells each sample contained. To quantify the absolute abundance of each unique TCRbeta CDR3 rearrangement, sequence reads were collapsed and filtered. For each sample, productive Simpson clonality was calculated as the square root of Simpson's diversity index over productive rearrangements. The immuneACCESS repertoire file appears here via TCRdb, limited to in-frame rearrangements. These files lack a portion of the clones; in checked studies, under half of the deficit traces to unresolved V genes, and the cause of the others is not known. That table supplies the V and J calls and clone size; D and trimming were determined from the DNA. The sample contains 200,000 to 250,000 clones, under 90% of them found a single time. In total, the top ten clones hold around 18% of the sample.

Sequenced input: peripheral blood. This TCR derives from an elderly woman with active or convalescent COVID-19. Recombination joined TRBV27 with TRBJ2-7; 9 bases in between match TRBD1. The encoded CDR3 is CASSDPGQGDYEQYF. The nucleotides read TGTGCCAGCAGTGATCCGGGACAGGGAGACTACGAGCAGTACTTC.